This is a list of T cell receptor beta chains from one sample in a study of beta chain features in type 1 diabetes. Measured with immunoSEQ multiplex PCR; TCRdb has only the in-frame clones, and not every one. The sample lists under 850,000 clones, about an eighth occurring once. Sequencing used naive CD4+ T cells from blood. The receptors come from a man between 18 and 35 years old with type 1 diabetes. The CDR3 runs from the conserved cysteine through the conserved F or W. A D gene is named only where the DNA matches it firmly. A row's size may be missing; if present it is once, few, many or a size class.

>TRBD1|TRBJ1-2|-|TRBV10-3|15
CAIRKTGKGDYGYTF
TGTGCCATCAGGAAGACAGGGAAGGGGGACTATGGCTACACCTTC
>-|TRBJ1-2|few|TRBV4-1|17
CASSQDPLSSGDYGYTF
TGCGCCAGCAGCCAAGATCCTCTCTCATCAGGGGACTATGGCTACACCTTC
>TRBD1|TRBJ2-7|few|TRBV19|14
CASTPTGGTYEQYF
TGTGCCAGTACCCCGACAGGGGGAACCTACGAGCAGTACTTC
>-|TRBJ1-2|-|TRBV7-9|13
CASWTDTPYGYTF
TGTGCCAGCTGGACAGATACACCCTATGGCTACACCTTC
>TRBD1|TRBJ2-7|few|TRBV27|14
CASSFWGQSNEQYF
TGTGCCAGCAGTTTTTGGGGACAGAGCAACGAGCAGTACTTC
>-|TRBJ2-3|-|TRBV29-1|13
CSVELSAPDTQYF
TGCAGCGTTGAACTTAGCGCCCCAGATACGCAGTATTTT
>-|TRBJ1-2|-|TRBV2|14
CASSTIPGLWGYTF
TGTGCCAGCAGCACAATCCCGGGGTTGTGGGGCTACACCTTC
>-|TRBJ2-5|-|TRBV18|14
CASSPPGAQETQYF
TGTGCCAGCTCACCGCCGGGAGCCCAGGAGACCCAGTACTTC
>-|TRBJ1-1|-|TRBV7-9|14
CASSIFTGLTEAFF
TGTGCCAGCAGCATTTTCACAGGGTTGACTGAAGCTTTCTTT
>-|TRBJ1-5|few|TRBV30|13
CAWSVLLDQPQHF
TGTGCCTGGAGTGTACTTTTGGATCAGCCCCAGCATTTT
>-|TRBJ1-6|-|TRBV19|12
CASSPNQSPLHF
TGTGCCAGTAGCCCTAATCAATCACCCCTCCACTTT
>-|TRBJ2-2|few|TRBV10-3|12
CAISGGVAELFF
TGTGCCATCAGTGGAGGAGTCGCGGAGCTGTTTTTT
>TRBD2|TRBJ2-3|-|TRBV11-2|16
CASSFGLAGNTDTQYF
TGTGCCAGCAGCTTCGGACTAGCGGGGAACACAGATACGCAGTATTTT
>-|TRBJ1-1|-|TRBV5-1|15
CASSSALTGDTEAFF
TGCGCCAGCAGCAGTGCCCTGACGGGGGACACTGAAGCTTTCTTT
>TRBD1|TRBJ1-2|-|TRBV9|15
CASSPRQGQGDGYTF
TGTGCCAGCAGCCCCCGACAGGGGCAAGGAGATGGCTACACCTTC
>-|TRBJ1-2|-|TRBV19|15
CASQRPVTGGNGYTF
TGTGCCAGCCAACGTCCCGTGACTGGGGGGAATGGCTACACCTTC
>TRBD1|TRBJ2-7|few|TRBV5-6|14
CASSLTGDIYEQYF
TGTGCCAGCAGCTTGACAGGGGATATTTACGAGCAGTACTTC
>-|TRBJ2-3|-|TRBV27|15
CASSSRTVSTDTQYF
TGTGCCAGCAGTTCGCGGACAGTTAGCACAGATACGCAGTATTTC
>-|TRBJ2-7|-|TRBV6-5|15
CASSYSGTLDYEQYF
TGTGCCAGCAGTTACTCGGGCACCCTTGACTACGAGCAGTACTTC
>TRBD1|TRBJ2-7|-|TRBV30|14
CAWSAGQGASEQYF
TGTGCCTGGAGTGCCGGACAGGGGGCCAGCGAGCAGTACTTC
>-|TRBJ1-5|few|TRBV19|13
CASKGRSNQPQHF
TGTGCCAGTAAGGGCAGAAGCAATCAGCCCCAGCATTTT
>-|TRBJ2-1|-|TRBV5-5|12
CASSWGDNEQFF
TGTGCCAGCAGCTGGGGAGACAATGAGCAGTTCTTC
>TRBD2|TRBJ2-7|-|TRBV4-1|15
CASSHGGGSSYEQYF
TGCGCCAGCAGTCACGGCGGGGGAAGCTCCTACGAGCAGTACTTC
>-|TRBJ2-1|-|TRBV20-1|10
CSANVPGQFF
TGCAGTGCTAACGTACCAGGGCAGTTCTTC
>-|TRBJ2-4|-|TRBV19|18
CASSIAHSRGSAKNIQYF
TGTGCCAGTAGTATAGCCCACTCACGGGGTTCGGCCAAAAACATTCAGTACTTC
>-|TRBJ1-5|few|TRBV19|12
CASSIFEGVQHF
TGTGCCAGTAGTATCTTCGAAGGGGTTCAGCATTTT